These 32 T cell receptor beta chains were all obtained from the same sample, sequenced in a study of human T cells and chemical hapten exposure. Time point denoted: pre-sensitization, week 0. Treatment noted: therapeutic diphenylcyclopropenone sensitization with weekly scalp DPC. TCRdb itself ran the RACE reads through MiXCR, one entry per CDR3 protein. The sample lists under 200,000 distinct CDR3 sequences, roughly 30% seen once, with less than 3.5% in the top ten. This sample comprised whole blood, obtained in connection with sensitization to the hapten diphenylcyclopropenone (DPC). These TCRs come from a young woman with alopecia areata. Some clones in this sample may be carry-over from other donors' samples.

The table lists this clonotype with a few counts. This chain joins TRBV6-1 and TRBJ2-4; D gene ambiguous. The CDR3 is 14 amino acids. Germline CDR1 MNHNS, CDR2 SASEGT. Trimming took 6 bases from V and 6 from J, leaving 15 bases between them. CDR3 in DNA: TGTGCCAGCAGGAGACCCTTAAGAGGAAACATTCAGTACTTC. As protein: CASRRPLRGNIQYF.

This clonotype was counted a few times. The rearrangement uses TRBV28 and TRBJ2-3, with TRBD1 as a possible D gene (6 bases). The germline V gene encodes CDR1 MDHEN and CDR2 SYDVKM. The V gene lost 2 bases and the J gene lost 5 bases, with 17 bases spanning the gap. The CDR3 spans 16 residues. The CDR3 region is CASSLERGKAEDTQYF. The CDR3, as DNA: TGTGCCAGCAGTTTAGAGAGGGGGAAAGCCGAAGATACGCAGTATTTT. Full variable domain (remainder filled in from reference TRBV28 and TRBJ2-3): DVKVTQSSRYLVKRTGEKVFLECVQDMDHENMFWYRQDPGLGLRLIYFSYDVKMKEKGDIPEGYSVSREKKERFSLILESASTNQTSMYLCASSLERGKAEDTQYFGPGTRLTVL.

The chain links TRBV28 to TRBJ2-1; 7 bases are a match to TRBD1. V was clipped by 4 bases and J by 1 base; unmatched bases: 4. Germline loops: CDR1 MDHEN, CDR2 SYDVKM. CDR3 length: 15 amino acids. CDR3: CASSSAGGSYNEQFF. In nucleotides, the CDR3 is TGTGCCAGCAGTTCCGCAGGGGGTTCCTACAATGAGCAGTTCTTC.

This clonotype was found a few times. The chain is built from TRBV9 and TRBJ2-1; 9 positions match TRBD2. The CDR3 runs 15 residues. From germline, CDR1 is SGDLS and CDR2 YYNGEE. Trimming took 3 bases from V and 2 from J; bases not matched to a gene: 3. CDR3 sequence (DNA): TGTGCCAGCAGCGATAGCGGGAGTACCTACAATGAGCAGTTCTTC. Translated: CASSDSGSTYNEQFF. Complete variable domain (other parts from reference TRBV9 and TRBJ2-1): DSGVTQTPKHLITATGQRVTLRCSPRSGDLSVYWYQQSLDQGLQFLIQYYNGEERAKGNILERFSAQQFPDLHSELNLSSLELGDSALYFCASSDSGSTYNEQFFGPGTRLTVL.

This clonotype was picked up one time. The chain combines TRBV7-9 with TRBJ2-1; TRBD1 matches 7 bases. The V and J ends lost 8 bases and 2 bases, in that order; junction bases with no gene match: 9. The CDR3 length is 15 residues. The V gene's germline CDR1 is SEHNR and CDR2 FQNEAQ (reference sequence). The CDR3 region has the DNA TGTGCCAGCGGTCAAGCCGGGACAGCCTACAATGAGCAGTTCTTC. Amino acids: CASGQAGTAYNEQFF. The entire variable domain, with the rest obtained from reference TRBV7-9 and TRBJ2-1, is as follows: DTGVSQNPRHKITKRGQNVTFRCDPISEHNRLYWYRQTLGQGPEFLTYFQNEAQLEKSRLLSDRFSAERPKGSFSTLEIQRTEQGDSAMYLCASGQAGTAYNEQFFGPGTRLTVL.

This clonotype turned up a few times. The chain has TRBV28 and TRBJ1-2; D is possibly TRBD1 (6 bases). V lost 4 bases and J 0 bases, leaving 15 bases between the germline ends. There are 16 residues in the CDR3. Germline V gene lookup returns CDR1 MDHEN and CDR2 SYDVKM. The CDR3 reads CASSSTPGTTNYGYTF. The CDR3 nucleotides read TGTGCCAGCAGTTCAACGCCCGGGACAACTAACTATGGCTACACCTTC.

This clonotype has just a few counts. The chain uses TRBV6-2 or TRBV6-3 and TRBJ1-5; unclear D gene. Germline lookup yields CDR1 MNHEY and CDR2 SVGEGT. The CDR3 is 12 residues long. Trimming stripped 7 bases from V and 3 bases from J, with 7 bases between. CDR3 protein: CASKAVNQPQHF. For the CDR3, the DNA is TGTGCCAGCAAAGCGGTCAATCAGCCCCAGCATTTT.

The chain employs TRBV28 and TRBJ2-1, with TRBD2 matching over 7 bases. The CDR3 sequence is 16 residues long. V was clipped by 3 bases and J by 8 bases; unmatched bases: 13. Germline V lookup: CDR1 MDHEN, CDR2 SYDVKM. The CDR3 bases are TGTGCCAGCAGTTTCAATCTAGCGGCCCTTGTCTATGAGCAGTTCTTC. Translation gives CASSFNLAALVYEQFF.

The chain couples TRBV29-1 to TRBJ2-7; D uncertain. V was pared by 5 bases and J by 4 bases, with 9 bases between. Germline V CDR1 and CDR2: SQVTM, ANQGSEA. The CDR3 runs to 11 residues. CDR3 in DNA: TGCAGCGTTCGCGACACTTACGAGCAGTACTTC. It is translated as CSVRDTYEQYF.

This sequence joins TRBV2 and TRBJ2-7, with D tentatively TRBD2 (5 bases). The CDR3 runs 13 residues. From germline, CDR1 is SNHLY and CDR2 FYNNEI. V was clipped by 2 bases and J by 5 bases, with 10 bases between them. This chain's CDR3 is CASSENRRDEQYF. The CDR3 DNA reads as TGTGCCAGCAGTGAAAACCGGCGGGACGAGCAGTACTTC.

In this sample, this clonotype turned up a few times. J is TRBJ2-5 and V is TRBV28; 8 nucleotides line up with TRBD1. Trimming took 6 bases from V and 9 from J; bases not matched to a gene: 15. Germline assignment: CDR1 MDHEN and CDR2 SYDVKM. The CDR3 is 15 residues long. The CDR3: CASRTGTGGPQAQYF. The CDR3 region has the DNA TGTGCCAGCAGGACCGGGACAGGCGGGCCTCAGGCCCAGTACTTC.

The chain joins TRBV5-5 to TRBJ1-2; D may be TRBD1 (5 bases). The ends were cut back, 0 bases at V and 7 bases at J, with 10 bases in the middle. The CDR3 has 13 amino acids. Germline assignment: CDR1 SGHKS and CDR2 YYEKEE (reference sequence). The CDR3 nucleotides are TGTGCCAGCAGCTTGGCAGGGCTTAGTGGCTACACCTTC. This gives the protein CASSLAGLSGYTF.

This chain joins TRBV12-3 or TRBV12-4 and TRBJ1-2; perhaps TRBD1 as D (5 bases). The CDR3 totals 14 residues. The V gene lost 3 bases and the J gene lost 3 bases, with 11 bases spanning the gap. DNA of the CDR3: TGTGCCAGCAGTTTTCGAGGGGTTGACTATGGCTACACCTTC. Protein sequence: CASSFRGVDYGYTF.

CDR3 in amino acids: CSARPTGGTEAFF. DNA for the CDR3: TGCAGTGCTAGACCGACAGGGGGGACTGAAGCTTTCTTT. The chain links TRBV20-1 to TRBJ1-1; TRBD1 matches 9 bases. V was clipped by 2 bases and J by 5 bases; unmatched bases: 3. Germline V gives CDR1 DFQATT, CDR2 SNEGSKA (reference sequence). This CDR3 spans 13 amino acids.

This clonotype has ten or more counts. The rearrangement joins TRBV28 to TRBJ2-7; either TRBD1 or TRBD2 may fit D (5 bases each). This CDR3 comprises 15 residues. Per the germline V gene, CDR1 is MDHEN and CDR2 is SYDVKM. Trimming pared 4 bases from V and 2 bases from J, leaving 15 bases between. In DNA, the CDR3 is TGTGCCAGCAGTTCCCCCCACCGGGGCACCTACGAGCAGTACTTC. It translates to CASSSPHRGTYEQYF.

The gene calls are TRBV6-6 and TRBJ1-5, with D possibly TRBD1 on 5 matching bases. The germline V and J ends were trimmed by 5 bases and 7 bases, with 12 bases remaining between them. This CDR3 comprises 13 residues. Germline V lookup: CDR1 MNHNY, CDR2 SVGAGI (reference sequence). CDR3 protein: CASSQGVYQPQHF. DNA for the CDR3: TGTGCCAGCAGTCAAGGGGTTTACCAGCCCCAGCATTTT.

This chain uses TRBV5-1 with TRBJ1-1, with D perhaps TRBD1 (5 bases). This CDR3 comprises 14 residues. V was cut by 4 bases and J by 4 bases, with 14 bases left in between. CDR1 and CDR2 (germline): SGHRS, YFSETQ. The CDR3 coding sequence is TGCGCCAGCAGCCGAGGGGCTGGAAGCACTGAAGCTTTCTTT. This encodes CASSRGAGSTEAFF.

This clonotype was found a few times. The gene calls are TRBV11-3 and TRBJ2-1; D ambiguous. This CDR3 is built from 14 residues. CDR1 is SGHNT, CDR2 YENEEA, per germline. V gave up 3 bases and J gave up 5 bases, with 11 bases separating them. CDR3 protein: CASSLSPPNNEQFF. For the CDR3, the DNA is TGTGCCAGCAGCTTGTCCCCCCCGAACAATGAGCAGTTCTTC.

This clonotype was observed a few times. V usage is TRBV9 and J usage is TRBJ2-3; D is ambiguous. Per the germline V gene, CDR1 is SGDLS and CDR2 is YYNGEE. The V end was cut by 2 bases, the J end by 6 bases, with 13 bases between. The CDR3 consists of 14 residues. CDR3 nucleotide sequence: TGTGCCAGCAGCGTTTCGACACTCCCGGATACGCAGTATTTT. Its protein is CASSVSTLPDTQYF.

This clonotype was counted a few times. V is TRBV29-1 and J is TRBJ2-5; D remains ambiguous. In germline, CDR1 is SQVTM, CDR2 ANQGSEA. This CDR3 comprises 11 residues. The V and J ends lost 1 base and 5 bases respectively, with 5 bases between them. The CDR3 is CSVEVGETQYF. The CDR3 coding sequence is TGCAGCGTTGAAGTAGGGGAGACCCAGTACTTC.

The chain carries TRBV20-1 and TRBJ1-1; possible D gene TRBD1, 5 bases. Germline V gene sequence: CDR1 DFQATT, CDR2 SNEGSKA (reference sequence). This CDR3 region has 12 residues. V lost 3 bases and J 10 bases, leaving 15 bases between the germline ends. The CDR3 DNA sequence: TGCAGTGCTAGTCGAGTTTCCAGGGTAGCTTTCTTT. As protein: CSASRVSRVAFF.

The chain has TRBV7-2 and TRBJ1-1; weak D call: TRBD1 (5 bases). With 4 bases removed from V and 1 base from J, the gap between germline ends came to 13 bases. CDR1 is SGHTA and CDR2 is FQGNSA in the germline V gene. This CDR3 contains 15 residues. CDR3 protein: CASSWGDLPNTEAFF. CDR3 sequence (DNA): TGTGCCAGCAGCTGGGGGGACCTCCCGAACACTGAAGCTTTCTTT.

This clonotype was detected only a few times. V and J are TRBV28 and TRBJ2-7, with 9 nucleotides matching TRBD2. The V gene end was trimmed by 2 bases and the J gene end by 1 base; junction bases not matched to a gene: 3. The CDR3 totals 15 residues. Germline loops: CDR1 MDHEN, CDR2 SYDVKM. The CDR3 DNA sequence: TGTGCCAGCAGTTTAGCGGGAGGGGGGTCCTACGAGCAGTACTTC. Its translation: CASSLAGGGSYEQYF.

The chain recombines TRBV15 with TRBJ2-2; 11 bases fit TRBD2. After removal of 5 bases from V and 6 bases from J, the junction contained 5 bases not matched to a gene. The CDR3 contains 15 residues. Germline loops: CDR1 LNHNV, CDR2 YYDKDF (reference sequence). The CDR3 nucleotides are TGTGCCACCAGCCCACTAGCGGGAGCGGCCGGGGAGCTGTTTTTT. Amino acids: CATSPLAGAAGELFF.

The CDR3 protein is CASSRASEQYF. The CDR3 DNA is TGCGCCAGCAGTCGGGCGTCCGAGCAGTACTTC. The chain combines TRBV5-1 with TRBJ2-7; D call uncertain. The germline CDR1 and CDR2 sequences are SGHRS and YFSETQ. CDR3 length: 11 residues. The V end lost 5 bases, the J end lost 6 bases, and 9 bases lay between the germline ends.

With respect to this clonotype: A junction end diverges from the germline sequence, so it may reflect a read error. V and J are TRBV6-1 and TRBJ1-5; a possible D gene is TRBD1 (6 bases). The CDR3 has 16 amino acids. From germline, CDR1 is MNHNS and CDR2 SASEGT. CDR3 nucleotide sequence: TGCGCCAGCAGTATTCCCGGGACACTTAAAAATCAGCCCCAGCATTTT. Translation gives CASSIPGTLKNQPQHF.

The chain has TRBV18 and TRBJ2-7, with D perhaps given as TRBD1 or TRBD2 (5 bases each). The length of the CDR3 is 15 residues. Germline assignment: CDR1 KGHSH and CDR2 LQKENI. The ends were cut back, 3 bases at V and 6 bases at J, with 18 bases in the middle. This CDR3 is CASSPSGTVRAEQYF. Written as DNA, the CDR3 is TGTGCCAGCTCACCCTCCGGGACGGTGAGGGCCGAGCAGTACTTC.

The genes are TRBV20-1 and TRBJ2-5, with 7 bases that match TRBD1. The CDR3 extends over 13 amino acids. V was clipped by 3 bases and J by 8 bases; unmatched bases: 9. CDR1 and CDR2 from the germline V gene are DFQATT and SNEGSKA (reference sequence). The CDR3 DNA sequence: TGCAGTGCTAGGCTGGGGACAGCAGGCACCCAGTACTTC. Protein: CSARLGTAGTQYF.

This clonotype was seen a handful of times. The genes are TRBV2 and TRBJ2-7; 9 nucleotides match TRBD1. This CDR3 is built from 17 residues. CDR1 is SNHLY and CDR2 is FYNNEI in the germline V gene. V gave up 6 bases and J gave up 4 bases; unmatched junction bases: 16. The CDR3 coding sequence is TGTGCCAGCAGGAGGGCCCCGCCGGGGACAGGGAGTTACGAGCAGTACTTC. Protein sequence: CASRRAPPGTGSYEQYF.

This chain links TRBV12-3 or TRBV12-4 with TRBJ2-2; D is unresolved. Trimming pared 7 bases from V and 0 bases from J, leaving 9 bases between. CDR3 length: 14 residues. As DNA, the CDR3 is TGTGCCAGCACAAAGAAAACGAACACCGGGGAGCTGTTTTTT. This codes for CASTKKTNTGELFF.

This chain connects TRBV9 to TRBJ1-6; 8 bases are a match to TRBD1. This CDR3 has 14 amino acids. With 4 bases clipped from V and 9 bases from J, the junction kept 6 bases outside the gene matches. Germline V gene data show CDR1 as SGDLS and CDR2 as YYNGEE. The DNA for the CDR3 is TGTGCCAGCAGCCGCGGACAGGGTAGTTCACCCCTCCACTTT. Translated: CASSRGQGSSPLHF.

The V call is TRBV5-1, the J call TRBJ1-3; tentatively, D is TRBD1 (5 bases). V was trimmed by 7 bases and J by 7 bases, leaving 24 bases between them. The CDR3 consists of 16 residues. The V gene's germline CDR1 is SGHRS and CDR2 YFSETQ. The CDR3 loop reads CASVKGRVSPGNTIYF. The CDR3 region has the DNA TGCGCCAGCGTCAAGGGACGAGTAAGTCCCGGCAACACCATATATTTT.